What follows are 14 T cell receptor beta chains derived from one specimen sequenced in a study of cytomegalovirus exposure and HLA in healthy donors. Primers: 60 Vbeta forward and 13 Jbeta reverse. TCRdb's table, derived via immunoSEQ multiplex PCR, lists solely in-frame clones and lacks some. The sample lists about 92,000 clones; 60% to 85% were seen once. Source material: PBMCs. Source of these receptors: a man in his fifties in good health and CMV-seropositive.

This chain links TRBV29-1 with TRBJ1-4; TRBD1 matches 10 bases. With 7 bases clipped from V and 8 bases from J, the junction kept 7 bases outside the gene matches. Germline V gene data show CDR1 as SQVTM and CDR2 as ANQGSEA. This CDR3 comprises 13 residues. CDR3 sequence (DNA): TGCAGCGCAGCTGACAGGGGGCACGAAAAACTGTTTTTT. This codes for CSAADRGHEKLFF.

V is TRBV28 and J is TRBJ2-3; 10 bases are shared with TRBD2. The V gene's germline CDR1 is MDHEN and CDR2 SYDVKM. The CDR3 totals 15 residues. Losses at the gene ends were 6 bases for V and 5 bases for J; bases not matched to a gene: 8. The DNA of the CDR3 is TGTGCCAGCAGCACCAGCGGGGGGGCCGGAGATACGCAGTATTTT. This codes for CASSTSGGAGDTQYF.

The count of this clone is one. This chain links TRBV7-9 with TRBJ1-3, with 7 bases matching TRBD1. The CDR3 is made up of 15 amino acids. Germline V gene data show CDR1 as SEHNR and CDR2 as FQNEAQ (reference sequence). Trimming cost V 5 bases and J 2 bases; bases outside gene matches: 6. The CDR3 DNA is TGTGCCAGCAGCCCCCAGGGGGAAGCTGGAAACACCATATATTTT. This encodes CASSPQGEAGNTIYF.

The CDR3, as DNA: TGTGCCAGTAACCCCCGACCGGGACAGGATTACACCGGGGAGCTGTTTTTT. It yields the protein CASNPRPGQDYTGELFF. This rearrangement joins TRBV19 to TRBJ2-2, with TRBD1 matching over 8 bases. The J segment lost 3 bases and the V segment lost 7 bases, leaving 13 bases of the junction unmatched. This CDR3 is built from 17 residues. CDR1 and CDR2 from the germline V gene are LNHDA and SQIVND (reference sequence).

This clone showed up just once. The chain uses TRBV23-1 and TRBJ1-5, with 7 bases that match TRBD1. TRBV23-1 is an ORF, and what it does is uncertain. J gave up 7 bases and V 6 bases, and 12 bases lay outside the gene matches. This CDR3 is 15 amino acids long. This chain's CDR3 is CASSGLEGAGQPQHF. In DNA, the CDR3 is TGCGCCAGCAGCGGCCTTGAGGGGGCGGGACAGCCCCAGCATTTT.

The table lists this clone with a few counts. The CDR3 DNA follows: TGTGCCAGCACCTTTAGCGGTCCCTCCTACAATGAGCAGTTCTTC. Translation gives CASTFSGPSYNEQFF. This chain links TRBV7-2 with TRBJ2-1, with TRBD2 as a possible D gene (6 bases). With 7 bases removed from V and 0 bases from J, the gap between germline ends came to 13 bases. The CDR3 runs to 15 residues. CDR1 is SGHTA and CDR2 is FQGNSA in the germline V gene.

This chain uses TRBV7-2 with TRBJ1-5; 8 bases map to TRBD1. The junction had 8 bases not matched to a gene; V was cut back by 5 bases and J by 2 bases. CDR1 and CDR2 (germline): SGHTA, FQGNSA. The CDR3 loop spans 16 amino acids. This CDR3 is CASSRTGSLGNQPQHF. CDR3 nucleotides: TGTGCCAGCAGCCGGACAGGGTCCCTCGGCAATCAGCCCCAGCATTTT.

The chain uses TRBV25-1 and TRBJ2-2; 10 bases fit TRBD1. The CDR3 is 16 residues long. Germline CDR1 MGHDK, CDR2 SYGVNS. The trim removed 4 bases at V and 4 bases at J, leaving 6 bases unmatched. CDR3 nucleotides: TGTGCCAGCAGTGTTTTTGGGACAGGGGCCACCGGGGAGCTGTTTTTT. Translation gives CASSVFGTGATGELFF. The whole variable domain, filled in from reference TRBV25-1 and TRBJ2-2, reads EADIYQTPRYLVIGTGKKITLECSQTMGHDKMYWYQQDPGMELHLIHYSYGVNSTEKGDLSSESTVSRIRTEHFPLTLESARPSHTSQYLCASSVFGTGATGELFFGEGSRLTVL.

Worth noting for this clone: The junction departs from the called germline gene at one end, perhaps through a read error. The J gene is TRBJ1-6, the V gene TRBV25-1; maybe TRBD1 (5 bases). The CDR3 consists of 14 residues. Per germline, CDR1 MGHDK and CDR2 SYGVNS. The CDR3 loop reads CASSLQGGNSPLNF. Written as DNA, the CDR3 is TGTGCCAGCAGTCTCCAGGGAGGGAATTCACCCCTCAACTTT.

V gene TRBV29-1 combines with J gene TRBJ1-2; 10 nucleotides agree with TRBD1. V gave up 7 bases and J gave up 6 bases; unmatched junction bases: 5. Germline CDR1 SQVTM, CDR2 ANQGSEA. CDR3 length: 12 amino acids. The CDR3 reads CSADRGQDGYTF. The CDR3 nucleotides read TGCAGCGCTGACAGGGGGCAGGATGGCTACACCTTC.

This chain uses TRBV7-2 with TRBJ2-7; tentatively, D is TRBD2 (6 bases). CDR1 and CDR2 (germline): SGHTA, FQGNSA. The CDR3 is 13 residues long. The V and J ends lost 5 bases and 0 bases respectively, with 8 bases between them. CDR3 loop: CASSRSGSYEQYF. The CDR3 DNA is TGTGCCAGCAGCCGTAGCGGCTCCTACGAGCAGTACTTC.

This rearrangement joins TRBV5-4 to TRBJ2-5; possibly TRBD2 for D (7 bases). Trimming took 5 bases from V and 1 from J, leaving 18 bases between them. The germline gives CDR1 SGHNT, CDR2 YYREEE (reference sequence). This CDR3 has 16 amino acids. CDR3 sequence reads: CASSQGGGTSQETQYF. The DNA of the CDR3 is TGTGCCAGCAGTCAAGGGGGGGGGACTTCCCAAGAGACCCAGTACTTC.

The chain links TRBV27 to TRBJ2-7; 9 positions agree with TRBD1. The CDR3 is 15 amino acids. With 4 bases clipped from V and 7 bases from J, the junction kept 11 bases outside the gene matches. Per germline, CDR1 MNHEY and CDR2 SMNVEV (reference sequence). CDR3 loop: CASSSSPGTGCEQYF. CDR3 in DNA: TGTGCCAGCAGTTCGTCCCCCGGGACAGGGTGTGAGCAGTACTTC.

This sequence joins TRBV9 and TRBJ2-3; 11 nucleotides agree with TRBD1. There are 20 residues in the CDR3. Germline V gene data show CDR1 as SGDLS and CDR2 as YYNGEE. With 4 bases clipped from V and 6 bases from J, the junction kept 22 bases outside the gene matches. In DNA, the CDR3 is TGTGCCAGCAGCCCCCTCCGGGACAGGGGGTTGGGGCCGGTGATGGATACGCAGTATTTT. This translates into CASSPLRDRGLGPVMDTQYF.